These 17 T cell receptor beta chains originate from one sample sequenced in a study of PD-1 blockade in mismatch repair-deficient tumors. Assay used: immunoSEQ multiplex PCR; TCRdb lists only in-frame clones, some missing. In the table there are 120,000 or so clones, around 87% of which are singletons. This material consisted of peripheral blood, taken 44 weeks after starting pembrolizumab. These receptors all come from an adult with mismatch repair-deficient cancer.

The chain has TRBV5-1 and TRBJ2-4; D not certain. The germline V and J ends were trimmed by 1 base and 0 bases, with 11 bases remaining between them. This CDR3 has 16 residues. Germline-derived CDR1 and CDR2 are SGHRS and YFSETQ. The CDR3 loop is CASSLFWSGAKNIQYF. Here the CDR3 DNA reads TGCGCCAGCAGCTTGTTCTGGTCTGGAGCCAAAAACATTCAGTACTTC.

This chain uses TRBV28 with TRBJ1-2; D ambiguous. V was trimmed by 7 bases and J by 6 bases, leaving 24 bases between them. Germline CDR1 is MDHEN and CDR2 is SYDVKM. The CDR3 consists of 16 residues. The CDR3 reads CASTFKPGQVSNGYTF. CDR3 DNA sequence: TGTGCCAGCACCTTCAAGCCCGGGCAGGTTAGTAATGGCTACACCTTC.

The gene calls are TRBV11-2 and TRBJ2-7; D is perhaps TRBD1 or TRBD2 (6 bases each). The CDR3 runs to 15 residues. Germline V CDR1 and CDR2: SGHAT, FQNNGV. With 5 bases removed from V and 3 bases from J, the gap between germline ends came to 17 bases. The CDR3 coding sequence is TGTGCCAGCAGCGTACGAGGGGGGACCCTCTACGAGCAGTACTTC. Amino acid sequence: CASSVRGGTLYEQYF.

The CDR3 DNA reads as TGCGCCAGCAGCCCCCCGGGACAGGGTCAAAATGAGCAGTTCTTC. This gives the protein CASSPPGQGQNEQFF. The chain carries TRBV5-1 and TRBJ2-1, with 9 bases aligning to TRBD1. The germline gives CDR1 SGHRS, CDR2 YFSETQ. V trimming: 4 bases; J trimming: 7 bases; junction bases outside the gene matches: 9. CDR3 length: 15 residues. The variable domain in full, with the rest retrieved from reference TRBV5-1 and TRBJ2-1, is KAGVTQTPRYLIKTRGQQVTLSCSPISGHRSVSWYQQTPGQGLQFLFEYFSETQRNKGNFPGRFSGRQFSNSRSEMNVSTLELGDSALYLCASSPPGQGQNEQFFGPGTRLTVL.

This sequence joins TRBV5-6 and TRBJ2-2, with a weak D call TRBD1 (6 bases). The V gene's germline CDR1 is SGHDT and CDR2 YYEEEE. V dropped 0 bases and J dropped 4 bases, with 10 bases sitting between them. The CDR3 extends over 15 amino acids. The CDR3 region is CASSLGQGITGELFF. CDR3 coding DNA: TGTGCCAGCAGCTTGGGTCAGGGGATCACCGGGGAGCTGTTTTTT.

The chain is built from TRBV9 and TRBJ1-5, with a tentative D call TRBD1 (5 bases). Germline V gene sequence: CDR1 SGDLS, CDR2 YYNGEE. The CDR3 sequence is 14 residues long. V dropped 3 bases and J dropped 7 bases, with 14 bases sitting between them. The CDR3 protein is CASSGSGLEQPQHF. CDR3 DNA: TGTGCCAGCAGCGGTTCAGGGCTAGAACAGCCCCAGCATTTT.

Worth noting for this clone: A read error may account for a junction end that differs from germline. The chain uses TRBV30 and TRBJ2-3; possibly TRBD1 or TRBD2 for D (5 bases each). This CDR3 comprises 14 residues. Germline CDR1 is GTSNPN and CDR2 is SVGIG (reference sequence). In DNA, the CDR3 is TGTGCCTGGAGCCCCGGGGCTAGCAGAGATACGCAGTATTTT. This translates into CAWSPGASRDTQYF. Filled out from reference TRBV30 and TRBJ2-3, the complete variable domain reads SQTIHQWPATLVQPVGSPLSLECTVEGTSNPNLYWYRQAAGRGLQLLFYSVGIGQISSEVPQNLSASRPQDRQFILSSKKLLLSDSGFYLCAWSPGASRDTQYFGPGTRLTVL.

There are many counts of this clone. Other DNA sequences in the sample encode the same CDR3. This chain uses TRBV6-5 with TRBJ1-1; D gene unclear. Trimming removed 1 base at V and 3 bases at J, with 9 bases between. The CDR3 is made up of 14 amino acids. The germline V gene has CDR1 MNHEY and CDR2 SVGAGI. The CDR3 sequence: CASSYLMDYTEAFF. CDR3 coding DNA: TGTGCCAGCAGTTACTTGATGGACTACACTGAAGCTTTCTTT.

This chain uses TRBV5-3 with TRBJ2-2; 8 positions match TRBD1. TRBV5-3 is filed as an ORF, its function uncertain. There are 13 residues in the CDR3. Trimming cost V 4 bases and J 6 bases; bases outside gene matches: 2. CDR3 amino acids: CARSRTGPGELFF. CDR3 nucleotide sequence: TGTGCCAGAAGCAGGACAGGGCCCGGGGAGCTGTTTTTT.

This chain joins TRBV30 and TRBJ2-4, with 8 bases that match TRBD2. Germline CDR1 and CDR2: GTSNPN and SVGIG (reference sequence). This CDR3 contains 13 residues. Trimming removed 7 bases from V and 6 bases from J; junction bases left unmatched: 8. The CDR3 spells CAFLREDVNIQYF. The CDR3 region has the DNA TGTGCCTTCCTGCGGGAGGACGTAAACATTCAGTACTTC. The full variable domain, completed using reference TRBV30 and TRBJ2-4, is SQTIHQWPATLVQPVGSPLSLECTVEGTSNPNLYWYRQAAGRGLQLLFYSVGIGQISSEVPQNLSASRPQDRQFILSSKKLLLSDSGFYLCAFLREDVNIQYFGAGTRLSVL.

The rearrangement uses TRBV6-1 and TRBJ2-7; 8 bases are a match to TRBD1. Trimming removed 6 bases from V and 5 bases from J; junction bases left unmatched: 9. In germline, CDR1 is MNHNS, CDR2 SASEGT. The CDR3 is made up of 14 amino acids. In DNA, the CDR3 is TGTGCCAGCAGGACCGGGACAGGTCTAAACGAGCAGTACTTC. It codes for CASRTGTGLNEQYF.

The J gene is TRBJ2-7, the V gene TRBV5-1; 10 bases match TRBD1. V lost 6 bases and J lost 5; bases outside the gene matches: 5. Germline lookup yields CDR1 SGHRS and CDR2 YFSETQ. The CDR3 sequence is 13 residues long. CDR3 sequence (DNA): TGCGCCAGCACCCAGACAGGGGGCGACGAGCAGTACTTC. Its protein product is CASTQTGGDEQYF. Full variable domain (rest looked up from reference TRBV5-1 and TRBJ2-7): KAGVTQTPRYLIKTRGQQVTLSCSPISGHRSVSWYQQTPGQGLQFLFEYFSETQRNKGNFPGRFSGRQFSNSRSEMNVSTLELGDSALYLCASTQTGGDEQYFGPGTRLTVT.

The CDR3 region has the DNA TGTGCCAGCAGCTTAGGGTTCACAGATACGCAGTATTTT. It codes for CASSLGFTDTQYF. The chain recombines TRBV7-2 with TRBJ2-3; D uncertain. Trimming stripped 1 base from V and 2 bases from J, with 4 bases between. The CDR3 spans 13 residues. Germline CDR1 reads SGHTA; CDR2 reads FQGNSA.

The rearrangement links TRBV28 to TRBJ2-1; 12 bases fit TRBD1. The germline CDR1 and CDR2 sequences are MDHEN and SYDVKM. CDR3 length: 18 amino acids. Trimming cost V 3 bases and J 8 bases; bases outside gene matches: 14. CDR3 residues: CASSFLAGGTGGADEQFF. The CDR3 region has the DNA TGTGCCAGCAGTTTTTTGGCGGGAGGGACAGGGGGCGCGGATGAGCAGTTCTTC.

For the CDR3, the DNA is TGTGCCAGCAGTTTATCGACGGGGGGCTCCGAGCAGTACTTC. Translated: CASSLSTGGSEQYF. The chain employs TRBV27 and TRBJ2-7, with a possible D match to TRBD2 (7 bases). The CDR3 spans 14 residues. Trimming removed 0 bases at V and 6 bases at J, with 12 bases between. Germline CDR1 MNHEY, CDR2 SMNVEV (reference sequence).

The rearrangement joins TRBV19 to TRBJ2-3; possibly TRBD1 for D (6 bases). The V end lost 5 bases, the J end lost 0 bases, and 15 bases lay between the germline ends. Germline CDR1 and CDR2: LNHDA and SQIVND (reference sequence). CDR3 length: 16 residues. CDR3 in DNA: TGTGCCAGTAGTCCGAGAGGACAGCCAAGCACAGATACGCAGTATTTT. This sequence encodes CASSPRGQPSTDTQYF. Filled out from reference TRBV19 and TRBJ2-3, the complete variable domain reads DGGITQSPKYLFRKEGQNVTLSCEQNLNHDAMYWYRQDPGQGLRLIYYSQIVNDFQKGDIAEGYSVSREKKESFPLTVTSAQKNPTAFYLCASSPRGQPSTDTQYFGPGTRLTVL.

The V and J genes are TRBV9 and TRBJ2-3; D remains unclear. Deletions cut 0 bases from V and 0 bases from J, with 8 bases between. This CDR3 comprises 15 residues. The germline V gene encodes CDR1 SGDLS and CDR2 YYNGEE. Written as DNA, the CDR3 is TGTGCCAGCAGCGTAGCGGGTTCTAGCACAGATACGCAGTATTTT. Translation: CASSVAGSSTDTQYF.